Listed below are T cell receptor beta chains from one sample, sequenced in a study of OX40 agonist ivuxolimab in advanced cancers. Using immunoSEQ multiplex PCR, the repertoire was profiled, and TCRdb retains in-frame clones only, with some absent. The sample has nearly 25,000 clones, about three quarters seen once; the top ten hold less than 20%. The sequenced sample was CD4+ or CD8+ T cells sorted from blood, obtained in a trial of the OX40 agonist ivuxolimab. These receptors were obtained from an adult with an advanced solid tumor such as melanoma, head and neck, liver or kidney cancer. Each CDR3 is given with its conserved first and last residue. D genes are given only for firm matches. Rows may omit the clone size; those that give it use once, few, many or a size class.

clone_size: .; j_call: TRBJ2-2; d_call: .; v_call: TRBV18; cdr3_aa: CASSPLATGELFF; cdr3_nt: TGTGCCAGCTCACCACTAGCAACCGGGGAGCTGTTTTTT
clone_size: .; j_call: TRBJ2-6; d_call: TRBD1; v_call: TRBV18; cdr3_aa: CASSPLDRAISGANVLTF; cdr3_nt: TGTGCCAGCTCACCCCTGGACAGGGCGATCTCTGGGGCCAACGTCCTGACTTTC
clone_size: .; j_call: TRBJ2-7; d_call: TRBD1; v_call: TRBV11-2; cdr3_aa: CASSLSGTATYEQYF; cdr3_nt: TGTGCCAGCAGCTTGAGTGGGACAGCTACCTACGAGCAGTACTTC
clone_size: .; j_call: TRBJ1-4; d_call: TRBD1; v_call: TRBV6-4; cdr3_aa: CASSAGAGGEKLFF; cdr3_nt: TGTGCCAGCAGCGCTGGGGCAGGGGGCGAAAAACTGTTTTTT
clone_size: .; j_call: TRBJ1-6; d_call: .; v_call: TRBV7-2; cdr3_aa: CASSLGEPGVGSPLHF; cdr3_nt: TGTGCCAGCAGCTTAGGAGAGCCCGGGGTGGGGTCACCCCTCCACTTT
clone_size: .; j_call: TRBJ1-1; d_call: .; v_call: TRBV29-1; cdr3_aa: CSVARNSDTEAFF; cdr3_nt: TGCAGCGTCGCAAGGAATTCGGACACTGAAGCTTTCTTT
clone_size: .; j_call: TRBJ2-3; d_call: TRBD2; v_call: TRBV6-4; cdr3_aa: CASRLAGHTDTQYF; cdr3_nt: TGTGCCAGCAGACTAGCGGGTCACACAGATACGCAGTATTTT
clone_size: few; j_call: TRBJ2-7; d_call: TRBD1; v_call: TRBV11-1; cdr3_aa: CASSFGRGLYEQYF; cdr3_nt: TGTGCCAGCAGCTTCGGCAGGGGGCTCTACGAGCAGTACTTC
clone_size: .; j_call: TRBJ2-7; d_call: .; v_call: TRBV6-6; cdr3_aa: CASLAPDKTYEQYF; cdr3_nt: TGTGCCAGCTTAGCCCCGGACAAGACCTACGAGCAGTACTTC
clone_size: few; j_call: TRBJ2-1; d_call: TRBD2; v_call: TRBV19; cdr3_aa: CASSKGTSGRDEQFF; cdr3_nt: TGTGCCAGTAGTAAGGGGACTAGCGGGAGGGATGAGCAGTTCTTC
clone_size: .; j_call: TRBJ1-5; d_call: .; v_call: TRBV6-1; cdr3_aa: CASSESRERQQPQHF; cdr3_nt: TGTGCCAGCAGTGAAAGTCGGGAAAGGCAACAGCCCCAGCATTTT
clone_size: .; j_call: TRBJ1-1; d_call: TRBD1; v_call: TRBV28; cdr3_aa: CASSQGTDPEAFF; cdr3_nt: TGTGCCAGCAGCCAAGGGACAGACCCTGAAGCTTTCTTT
clone_size: .; j_call: TRBJ2-5; d_call: .; v_call: TRBV30; cdr3_aa: CAWSVVGEAQYF; cdr3_nt: TGTGCCTGGAGTGTAGTCGGAGAGGCCCAGTACTTC
clone_size: .; j_call: TRBJ2-1; d_call: .; v_call: TRBV6-1; cdr3_aa: CASSVVRADEQFF; cdr3_nt: TGTGCCAGCAGTGTAGTGCGGGCGGATGAGCAGTTCTTC
clone_size: .; j_call: TRBJ2-2; d_call: TRBD2; v_call: TRBV7-2; cdr3_aa: CASSPRSLAGGRTGELFF; cdr3_nt: TGTGCCAGCAGCCCCCGGAGTTTAGCGGGGGGGCGAACCGGGGAGCTGTTTTTT
clone_size: few; j_call: TRBJ2-5; d_call: .; v_call: TRBV19; cdr3_aa: CASSIVGRAQYF; cdr3_nt: TGTGCCAGTAGTATAGTCGGCAGGGCACAGTACTTC
clone_size: .; j_call: TRBJ2-5; d_call: .; v_call: TRBV4-2; cdr3_aa: CASSPPLSYQETQYF; cdr3_nt: TGTGCCAGCAGCCCGCCACTTTCGTACCAAGAGACCCAGTACTTC
clone_size: .; j_call: TRBJ2-5; d_call: .; v_call: TRBV19; cdr3_aa: CASSIDHGETQYF; cdr3_nt: TGTGCCAGTAGTATAGACCACGGGGAGACCCAGTACTTC
clone_size: .; j_call: TRBJ2-7; d_call: .; v_call: TRBV7-2; cdr3_aa: CASSVGGSYEQYF; cdr3_nt: TGTGCCAGCAGCGTCGGGGGTTCCTACGAGCAGTACTTC
clone_size: few; j_call: TRBJ1-6; d_call: .; v_call: TRBV9; cdr3_aa: CASSVSGGSNSPLHF; cdr3_nt: TGTGCCAGCAGCGTTTCAGGAGGCTCTAATTCACCCCTCCACTTT
clone_size: .; j_call: TRBJ1-4; d_call: .; v_call: TRBV27; cdr3_aa: CASSFFGSSNEKLFF; cdr3_nt: TGTGCCAGCAGTTTTTTCGGGAGCTCTAATGAAAAACTGTTTTTT